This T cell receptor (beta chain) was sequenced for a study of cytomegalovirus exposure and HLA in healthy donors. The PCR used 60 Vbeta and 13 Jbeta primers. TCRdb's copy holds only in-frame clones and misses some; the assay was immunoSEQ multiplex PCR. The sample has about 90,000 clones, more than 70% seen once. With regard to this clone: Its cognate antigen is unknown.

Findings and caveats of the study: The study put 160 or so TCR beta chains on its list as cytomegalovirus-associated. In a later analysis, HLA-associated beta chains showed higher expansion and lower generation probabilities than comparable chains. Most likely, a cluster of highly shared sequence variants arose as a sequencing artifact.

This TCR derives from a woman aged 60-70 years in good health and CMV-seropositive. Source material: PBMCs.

The CDR3 coding sequence is TGCGCCAGCAGCTTGGACGGGTTCAACTATGGCTACACCTTC. It is translated as CASSLDGFNYGYTF. The genes are TRBV5-1 and TRBJ1-2; D uncertain. Germline V lookup: CDR1 SGHRS, CDR2 YFSETQ. This CDR3 region has 14 residues. The ends were cut back, 0 bases at V and 2 bases at J, with 8 bases in the middle.